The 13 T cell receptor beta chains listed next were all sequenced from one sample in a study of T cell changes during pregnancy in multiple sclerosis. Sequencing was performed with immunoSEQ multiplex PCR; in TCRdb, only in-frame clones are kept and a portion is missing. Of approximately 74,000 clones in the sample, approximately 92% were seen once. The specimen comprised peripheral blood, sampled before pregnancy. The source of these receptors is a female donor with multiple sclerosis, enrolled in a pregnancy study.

The CDR3, as DNA: TGTGCCAGCAGTTTATCCCGGGGGACCGCAACTAATGAAAAACTGTTTTTT. The encoded protein is CASSLSRGTATNEKLFF. This chain uses TRBV28 with TRBJ1-4, with D perhaps TRBD1 (5 bases). Looked up from germline, CDR1 is MDHEN and CDR2 is SYDVKM. The CDR3 totals 17 residues. The ends were cut back, 1 base at V and 0 bases at J, with 12 bases in the middle.

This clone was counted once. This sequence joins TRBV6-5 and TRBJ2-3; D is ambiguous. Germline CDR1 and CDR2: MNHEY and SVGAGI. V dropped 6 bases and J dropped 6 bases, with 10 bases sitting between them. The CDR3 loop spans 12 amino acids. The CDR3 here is CASSPGGDTQYF. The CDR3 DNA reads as TGTGCCAGCAGCCCGGGTGGGGATACGCAGTATTTT.

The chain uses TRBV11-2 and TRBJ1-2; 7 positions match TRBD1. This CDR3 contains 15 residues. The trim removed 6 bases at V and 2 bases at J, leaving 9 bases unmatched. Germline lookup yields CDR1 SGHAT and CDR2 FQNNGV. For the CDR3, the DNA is TGTGCCAGCAGAAAGCCGGGACAGAAAAACTATGGCTACACCTTC. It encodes CASRKPGQKNYGYTF.

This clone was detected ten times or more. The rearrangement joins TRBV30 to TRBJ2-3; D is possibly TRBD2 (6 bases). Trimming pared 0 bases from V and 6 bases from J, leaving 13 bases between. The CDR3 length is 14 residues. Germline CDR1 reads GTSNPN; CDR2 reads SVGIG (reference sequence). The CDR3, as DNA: TGTGCCTGGAGTGTACGTCTGGAGGGGGATACGCAGTATTTT. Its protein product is CAWSVRLEGDTQYF.

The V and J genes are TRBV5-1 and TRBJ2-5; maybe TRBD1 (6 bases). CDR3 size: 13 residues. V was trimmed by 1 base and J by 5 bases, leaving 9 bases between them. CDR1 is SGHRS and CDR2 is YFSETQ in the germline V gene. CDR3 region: CASSLQGWETQYF. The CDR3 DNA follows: TGCGCCAGCAGCTTGCAGGGGTGGGAGACCCAGTACTTC.

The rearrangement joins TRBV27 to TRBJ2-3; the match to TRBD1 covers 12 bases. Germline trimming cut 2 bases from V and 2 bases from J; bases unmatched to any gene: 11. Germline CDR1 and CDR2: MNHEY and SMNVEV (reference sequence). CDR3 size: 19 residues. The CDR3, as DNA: TGTGCCAGCAGTTTACGAGGGACAGGGGGCGCGGAGCTCACAGATACGCAGTATTTT. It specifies CASSLRGTGGAELTDTQYF.

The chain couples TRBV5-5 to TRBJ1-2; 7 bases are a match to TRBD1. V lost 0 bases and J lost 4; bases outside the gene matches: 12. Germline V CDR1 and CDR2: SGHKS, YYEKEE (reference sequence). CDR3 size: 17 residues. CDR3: CASSLVRKPGGAYGYTF. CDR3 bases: TGTGCCAGCAGCTTGGTTAGGAAGCCAGGGGGTGCCTATGGCTACACCTTC.

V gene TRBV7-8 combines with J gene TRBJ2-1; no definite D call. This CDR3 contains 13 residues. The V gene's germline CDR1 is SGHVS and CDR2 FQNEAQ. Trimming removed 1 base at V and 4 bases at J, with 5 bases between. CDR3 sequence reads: CASSLGLYNEQFF. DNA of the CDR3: TGTGCCAGCAGCTTAGGACTTTACAATGAGCAGTTCTTC.

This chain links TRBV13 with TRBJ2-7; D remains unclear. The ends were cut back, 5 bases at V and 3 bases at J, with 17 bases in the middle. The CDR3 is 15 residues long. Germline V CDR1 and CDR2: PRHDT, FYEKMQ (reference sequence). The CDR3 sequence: CASSHSGSSIYEQYF. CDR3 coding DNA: TGTGCCAGCAGCCATTCTGGTAGCTCGATCTACGAGCAGTACTTC.

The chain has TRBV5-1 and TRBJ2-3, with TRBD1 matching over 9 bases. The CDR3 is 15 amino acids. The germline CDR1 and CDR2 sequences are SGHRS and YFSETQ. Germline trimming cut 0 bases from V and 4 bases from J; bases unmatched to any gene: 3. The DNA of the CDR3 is TGCGCCAGCAGCTTGGACGGGACAGGGTCAGATACGCAGTATTTT. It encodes CASSLDGTGSDTQYF.

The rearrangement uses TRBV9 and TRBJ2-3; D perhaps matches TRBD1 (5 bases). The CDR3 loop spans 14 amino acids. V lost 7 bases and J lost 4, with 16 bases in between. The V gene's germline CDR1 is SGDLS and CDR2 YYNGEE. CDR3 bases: TGTGCCAGCGGGCAGGGCTGGCAGGCAGATACGCAGTATTTT. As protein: CASGQGWQADTQYF.

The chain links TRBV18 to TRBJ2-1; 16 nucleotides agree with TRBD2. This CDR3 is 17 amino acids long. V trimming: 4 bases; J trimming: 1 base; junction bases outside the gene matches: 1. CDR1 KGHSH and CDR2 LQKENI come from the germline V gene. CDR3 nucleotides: TGTGCCAGCTCACGGGGACTAGCGGGAGGGTCCTACAATGAGCAGTTCTTC. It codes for CASSRGLAGGSYNEQFF.

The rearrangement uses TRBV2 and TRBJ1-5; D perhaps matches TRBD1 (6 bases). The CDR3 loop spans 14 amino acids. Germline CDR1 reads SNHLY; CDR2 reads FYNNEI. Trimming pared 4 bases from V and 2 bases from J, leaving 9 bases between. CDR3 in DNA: TGTGCCAGCAGTGTGCCAGGGGGCAATCAGCCCCAGCATTTT. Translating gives CASSVPGGNQPQHF.